The source of this T cell receptor (beta chain) is a study of spatial heterogeneity in lung cancer. Study information: Among detected sequences, beta-chain ones consistently exceeded alpha-chain ones in number. Overall study results and limits: One measure, the expanded intratumoral alpha and beta TCR count, tracked tumor mutation counts.

By share, this clonotype ranks as medium-sized. Antigen: not known. This beta chain lies outside the target of a library built for alpha chains; its clone size means little. Indicated time point: sample taken at primary tumor resection. Whole RNA, which was extracted from tumor, nontumor lung tissue or frozen PBMC, was sequenced without any cell sorting. Germline CDR1 reads SQVTM; CDR2 reads ANQGSEA. The CDR3 is 12 amino acids. The junction had 10 bases not matched to a gene; V was cut back by 6 bases and J by 10 bases. Every individual TCR cDNA molecule carried its own unique molecular identifier, which allowed correction of PCR and sequencing errors. TCRdb independently ran MiXCR on the 5' RACE reads; one entry per CDR3 protein. The sample contains fewer than 3,500 distinct CDR3 sequences, 15% to 20% of which appear only once.

The V call is TRBV29-1, the J call TRBJ1-2; 8 bases align to TRBD1. The origin of this receptor is a male donor with early-stage non-small cell lung cancer. Material: lung tumor tissue, obtained at surgery. The CDR3 sequence: CSVGGQAMVYTF. CDR3 sequence (DNA): TGCAGCGTCGGGGGACAGGCAATGGTCTACACCTTC.